One sample yielded the 30 T cell receptor beta chains listed below, sequenced in a study of blood T cell repertoires in COVID-19. Clones were read by immunoSEQ multiplex PCR, and TCRdb kept only the in-frame ones, dropping some. Among 200,000 to 300,000 clones listed, roughly 76% were seen once. The specimen was peripheral blood. The receptors derive from an elderly woman with COVID-19, enrolled during active disease.

In nucleotides, the CDR3 is TGTGCCTGGATCCCGTCCAGCACAGATACGCAGTATTTT. Protein product: CAWIPSSTDTQYF. This chain connects TRBV30 to TRBJ2-3; no clear D. Trimming took 4 bases from V and 0 from J, leaving 8 bases between them. Germline V gene lookup returns CDR1 GTSNPN and CDR2 SVGIG (reference sequence). This CDR3 is built from 13 residues.

The V and J genes are TRBV3-1 (or the pseudogene TRBV3-2) and TRBJ1-5; D call uncertain. The V end lost 3 bases, the J end lost 4 bases, and 10 bases lay between the germline ends. Germline CDR1 is LGHDT and CDR2 is YNNKEL (reference sequence). This CDR3 has 14 amino acids. DNA for the CDR3: TGTGCCAGCAGCCAGGGAGGAACTAATCAGCCCCAGCATTTT. As protein: CASSQGGTNQPQHF.

The rearrangement uses TRBV7-2 and TRBJ2-7, with a tentative D call TRBD2 (5 bases). This CDR3 has 17 residues. Germline-derived CDR1 and CDR2 are SGHTA and FQGNSA. Trimming removed 1 base from V and 5 bases from J, with 21 bases in between. The CDR3 spells CASSLVGGLLGRHEQYF. In DNA form, the CDR3 reads TGTGCCAGCAGCTTAGTAGGAGGCCTCCTAGGGCGCCACGAGCAGTACTTC.

The J gene is TRBJ2-2, the V gene TRBV11-3; 8 bases fit TRBD1. The germline gives CDR1 SGHNT, CDR2 YENEEA. This CDR3 has 16 residues. The J segment lost 1 base and the V segment lost 8 bases, leaving 9 bases of the junction unmatched. This CDR3 reads CASAEGGQGNTGELFF. CDR3 nucleotide sequence: TGTGCCAGCGCCGAGGGCGGACAGGGGAACACCGGGGAGCTGTTTTTT.

CDR3: CASSQDLGTGAYNEQFF. For the CDR3, the DNA is TGTGCCAGCAGCCAAGATTTGGGAACAGGGGCCTACAATGAGCAGTTCTTC. The chain links TRBV14 to TRBJ2-1, with 7 nucleotides matching TRBD1. This CDR3 is 17 amino acids long. Germline loops: CDR1 SGHDN, CDR2 FVKESK. J lost 2 bases, V lost 0 bases, and 7 bases had no gene match.

The genes are TRBV27 and TRBJ2-7, with D possibly TRBD1 on 5 matching bases. This CDR3 comprises 15 residues. The germline V gene has CDR1 MNHEY and CDR2 SMNVEV (reference sequence). The V end lost 6 bases, the J end lost 2 bases, and 17 bases lay between the germline ends. The chain's CDR3 is CASSLMGRAPYEQYF. DNA of the CDR3: TGTGCCAGCAGCCTAATGGGCAGGGCGCCCTACGAGCAGTACTTC.

This clone was found once. The chain recombines TRBV30 with TRBJ1-5; weak D call: TRBD1 (6 bases). There are 14 residues in the CDR3. The ends were cut back, 6 bases at V and 4 bases at J, with 16 bases in the middle. In germline, CDR1 is GTSNPN, CDR2 SVGIG (reference sequence). In DNA, the CDR3 is TGTGCCTGCACCCCGGGGGGGCTAAATCAGCCCCAGCATTTT. Amino acid sequence: CACTPGGLNQPQHF.

The rearrangement uses TRBV6-2 or TRBV6-3 and TRBJ2-7, with TRBD2 matching 8 bases. V dropped 2 bases and J dropped 7; count of bases not matched to a gene: 25. CDR3 length: 20 amino acids. Germline CDR1 and CDR2: MNHEY and SVGEGT. CDR3 bases: TGTGCCAGCAGTTACCAGGCAGGCCGACCGGGACTAGGAGTGGTGAATGAGCAGTACTTC. This codes for CASSYQAGRPGLGVVNEQYF.

V gene TRBV5-1 combines with J gene TRBJ2-2; D is possibly TRBD2 (6 bases). Germline V CDR1 and CDR2: SGHRS, YFSETQ. The CDR3 spans 15 residues. V lost 1 base to trimming and J lost 5 bases, with 12 bases between them. The CDR3 nucleotides are TGCGCCAGCAGCTTGCGGGACTCGAGAACCGGGGAGCTGTTTTTT. Its translation is CASSLRDSRTGELFF.

The chain combines TRBV19 with TRBJ2-1; 10 nucleotides align to TRBD1. The V gene's germline CDR1 is LNHDA and CDR2 SQIVND (reference sequence). V trimming: 5 bases; J trimming: 2 bases; junction bases outside the gene matches: 12. The CDR3 loop spans 18 amino acids. The CDR3 spells CASSDPGDRGRTYNEQFF. The CDR3 DNA reads TGTGCCAGTAGTGACCCGGGGGACAGGGGACGGACCTACAATGAGCAGTTCTTC.

The sample holds one count of this clone. The chain recombines TRBV11-1 with TRBJ2-1; D perhaps matches TRBD1 (6 bases). The V end lost 0 bases, the J end lost 5 bases, and 14 bases lay between the germline ends. Germline CDR1 and CDR2: SGHAT and FQDESV (reference sequence). The CDR3 consists of 16 residues. This chain's CDR3 is CASSLAGTPFNNEQFF. The DNA of the CDR3 is TGTGCCAGCAGCTTAGCTGGGACACCATTTAACAATGAGCAGTTCTTC.

Concerning this clone: The germline gene is not matched at one end of the junction; a read error may be the cause. The chain is built from TRBV2 and TRBJ2-7; 10 nucleotides match TRBD2. CDR1 SNHLY and CDR2 FYNNEI come from the germline V gene. The CDR3 loop spans 13 amino acids. Here the CDR3 reads CASQLAGYYVQYF. In DNA form, the CDR3 reads TGTGCCAGCCAACTAGCGGGATACTACGTGCAGTACTTC.

This clone appeared a single time. CDR3 loop: CATSREKAGRGAYNEQFF. The CDR3, as DNA: TGTGCCACCAGCAGAGAGAAAGCGGGGCGGGGGGCCTACAATGAGCAGTTCTTC. This chain joins TRBV15 and TRBJ2-1, with 8 nucleotides matching TRBD2. This CDR3 has 18 residues. V was clipped by 0 bases and J by 2 bases; unmatched bases: 9. Looked up from germline, CDR1 is LNHNV and CDR2 is YYDKDF (reference sequence).

This chain links TRBV29-1 with TRBJ1-1; no clear D gene. Trimming took 4 bases from V and 1 from J, leaving 10 bases between them. Germline assignment: CDR1 SQVTM and CDR2 ANQGSEA. The CDR3 extends over 13 amino acids. CDR3 sequence (DNA): TGCAGCGTTGGAAGAGGATCGAACACTGAAGCTTTCTTT. Protein product: CSVGRGSNTEAFF.

This sequence joins TRBV3-1 (or the pseudogene TRBV3-2) and TRBJ1-1; maybe TRBD1 (6 bases). V shed 2 bases and J shed 8 bases, with 12 bases lying between them. CDR1 is LGHDT, CDR2 YNNKEL, per germline (reference sequence). The CDR3 has 13 amino acids. The CDR3 DNA sequence: TGTGCCAGCAGCCAAATACAGGGAATGGAAGCTTTCTTT. Translation gives CASSQIQGMEAFF.

V gene TRBV10-1 combines with J gene TRBJ2-2; 8 bases match TRBD2. Germline V gene lookup returns CDR1 WNHNN and CDR2 SYGVQD (reference sequence). The CDR3 has 14 amino acids. Germline trimming cut 4 bases from V and 6 bases from J; bases unmatched to any gene: 4. CDR3 DNA: TGCGCCAGCAGTGTCGGGGGGGCCGCCGGGGAGCTGTTTTTT. It is translated as CASSVGGAAGELFF.

The CDR3 here is CASRPGLYNGYTF. Written as DNA, the CDR3 is TGTGCCAGCAGGCCTGGACTTTATAATGGCTACACCTTC. This sequence joins TRBV2 and TRBJ1-2; D is unclear. Trimming took off 6 bases at V and 6 bases at J, with 14 bases between the two ends. Germline V gene sequence: CDR1 SNHLY, CDR2 FYNNEI. The CDR3 consists of 13 residues.

This clone was counted a few times. The chain uses TRBV19 and TRBJ2-1, with 10 bases that match TRBD2. The trim removed 6 bases at V and 7 bases at J, leaving 9 bases unmatched. The CDR3 covers 15 residues. The V gene's germline CDR1 is LNHDA and CDR2 SQIVND (reference sequence). CDR3 sequence reads: CASSWGLALVNEQFF. The CDR3 DNA follows: TGTGCCAGTAGCTGGGGACTAGCGCTGGTGAATGAGCAGTTCTTC.

This clone has only a few counts. The V gene is TRBV2, the J gene TRBJ2-7; D is unresolved. The germline CDR1 and CDR2 sequences are SNHLY and FYNNEI. The length of the CDR3 is 13 residues. V shed 4 bases and J shed 1 base, with 8 bases lying between them. The CDR3 here is CASSGLRSYEQYF. The CDR3 region has the DNA TGTGCCAGCAGTGGTCTGCGATCCTACGAGCAGTACTTC.

The chain carries TRBV5-1 and TRBJ1-4, with a weak D call TRBD1 (6 bases). The CDR3 length is 16 residues. V was clipped by 4 bases and J by 7 bases, with 20 bases between them. CDR1 SGHRS and CDR2 YFSETQ come from the germline V gene. In nucleotides, the CDR3 is TGCGCCAGCAGCCTCGCACAGGGACAAGGGGGTGAAAAACTGTTTTTT. Translation gives CASSLAQGQGGEKLFF.

The J gene is TRBJ2-5, the V gene TRBV5-4; D is perhaps TRBD2 (5 bases). The CDR3 spans 13 residues. V was shortened by 1 base and J by 2 bases, with 6 bases between the two germline ends. Germline CDR1 SGHNT, CDR2 YYREEE (reference sequence). The CDR3 sequence is CASSLTSQETQYF. As DNA, the CDR3 is TGTGCCAGCAGCTTGACTAGTCAAGAGACCCAGTACTTC.

This chain uses TRBV30 with TRBJ1-2; a possible D gene is TRBD1 (6 bases). From germline, CDR1 is GTSNPN and CDR2 SVGIG (reference sequence). The CDR3 spans 12 residues. Trimming pared 4 bases from V and 4 bases from J, leaving 10 bases between. CDR3 in amino acids: CAWKGQVYGYTF. The DNA of the CDR3 is TGTGCCTGGAAGGGACAAGTCTATGGCTACACCTTC.

This clone was recorded once. This rearrangement joins TRBV19 to TRBJ1-5; D unresolved. The length of the CDR3 is 13 residues. With 6 bases removed from V and 0 bases from J, the gap between germline ends came to 6 bases. Germline CDR1 LNHDA, CDR2 SQIVND (reference sequence). The CDR3 DNA reads TGTGCCAGTAGCCCAGATAGCAATCAGCCCCAGCATTTT. Encoded protein: CASSPDSNQPQHF.

The CDR3 loop reads CASRAGQGMGGYTF. In nucleotides, the CDR3 is TGTGCCAGCAGGGCGGGACAGGGGATGGGTGGCTACACCTTC. The chain recombines TRBV5-5 with TRBJ1-2, with TRBD1 identical over 10 bases. The germline gives CDR1 SGHKS, CDR2 YYEKEE (reference sequence). This CDR3 contains 14 residues. Germline trimming cut 5 bases from V and 7 bases from J; bases unmatched to any gene: 8.

This chain connects TRBV29-1 to TRBJ2-5; TRBD2 might be the D (6 bases). CDR1 is SQVTM, CDR2 ANQGSEA, per germline. The CDR3 is 12 residues long. Trimming removed 6 bases from V and 2 bases from J, with 10 bases in between. CDR3 loop: CSVAGYQETQYF. In nucleotides, the CDR3 is TGCAGCGTAGCGGGTTATCAAGAGACCCAGTACTTC.

This chain links TRBV10-3 with TRBJ2-7; 10 nucleotides agree with TRBD2. Trimming removed 2 bases from V and 3 bases from J; junction bases left unmatched: 4. Germline CDR1 is ENHRY and CDR2 is SYGVKD. The CDR3 consists of 15 residues. CDR3 protein: CAISEAGTSVYEQYF. Written as DNA, the CDR3 is TGTGCCATCAGTGAGGCCGGGACTAGCGTCTACGAGCAGTACTTC.

J is TRBJ2-7 and V is TRBV11-2; 9 bases are a match to TRBD1. Germline values: CDR1 SGHAT, CDR2 FQNNGV. Losses at the gene ends were 2 bases for V and 4 bases for J; bases not matched to a gene: 6. This CDR3 is built from 15 residues. CDR3 residues: CASSLMGTGNYEQYF. CDR3 nucleotide sequence: TGTGCCAGCAGCTTAATGGGGACAGGGAATTACGAGCAGTACTTC.

This clone was seen only a few times. The chain carries TRBV27 and TRBJ1-5; D is unresolved. Germline V gene lookup returns CDR1 MNHEY and CDR2 SMNVEV (reference sequence). Trimming stripped 3 bases from V and 2 bases from J, with 14 bases between. The CDR3 spans 16 residues. The CDR3 loop is CASSFLPTRGNQPQHF. The CDR3 region has the DNA TGTGCCAGCAGTTTTCTGCCTACCCGGGGCAATCAGCCCCAGCATTTT.

The V call is TRBV5-4, the J call TRBJ2-7; 8 positions agree with TRBD2. This CDR3 is 15 amino acids long. Germline-derived CDR1 and CDR2 are SGHNT and YYREEE (reference sequence). The ends lost 3 bases at V and 1 base at J; junction bases unmatched: 6. CDR3 sequence reads: CASSSGGGFSYEQYF. In nucleotides, the CDR3 is TGTGCCAGCAGCTCTGGCGGGGGGTTTTCCTACGAGCAGTACTTC.

V gene TRBV5-5 combines with J gene TRBJ2-7, with 12 nucleotides matching TRBD1. The length of the CDR3 is 17 residues. Trimming took 0 bases from V and 4 from J; bases not matched to a gene: 8. Germline V lookup: CDR1 SGHKS, CDR2 YYEKEE (reference sequence). The CDR3 DNA is TGTGCCAGCAGCTTGGAGTGGGGGACAGGGGGCCGATACGAGCAGTACTTC. Translated, it gives CASSLEWGTGGRYEQYF.